This T cell receptor beta chain was recorded in a study of shared clonotypes between healthy human individuals. CDR3 length: 15 residues. The trim removed 1 base at V and 0 bases at J, leaving 1 base unmatched. Per the germline V gene, CDR1 is MNHNY and CDR2 is SVGAGI (reference sequence). In the naive CD8 group, cells lacked CD45RO and were positively selected for CCR7, so terminally differentiated effector memory CD45RA+ cells were left out. The test was conducted at deep level. The method was immunoSEQ multiplex PCR; TCRdb's version includes in-frame clones alone and lacks a portion of them. The sample contains about 2.1 million clones, 93% of which appear only once.

The receptor was derived from a young man in good health. Some clones in this sample may be carry-over from other donors' samples. V and J are TRBV6-6 and TRBJ1-1; 8 bases are shared with TRBD1. Sequenced material: naive CD8+ T cells from PBMCs. The CDR3 spells CASSYWTGLNTEAFF. CDR3 sequence (DNA): TGTGCCAGCAGTTACTGGACAGGGTTGAACACTGAAGCTTTCTTT.